The sequence of this T cell receptor (beta chain) was determined in a study of blood T cell repertoires in COVID-19. V was clipped by 7 bases and J by 2 bases, with 12 bases between them. From germline, CDR1 is MGHRA and CDR2 YSYEKL. The CDR3 is made up of 15 amino acids. Clones were read by immunoSEQ multiplex PCR, and TCRdb kept only the in-frame ones, dropping some. Of around 400,000 clones in the sample, more than 75% were seen once. The chain has TRBV4-1 and TRBJ2-6; D is perhaps TRBD1 (6 bases). The receptor was derived from a woman aged 30 to 39 with COVID-19, enrolled during active disease. Sequenced material: peripheral blood. CDR3 DNA sequence: TGCGCCAGCACCGATACAGGGCCTGGGGCCAACGTCCTGACTTTC. It is translated as CASTDTGPGANVLTF.